Following are 27 T cell receptor beta chains from one sample sequenced in a study of regulatory T cells in long-lasting Graves disease (dated by TCRdb to the early 2020s). This specimen's time point label, interpreted: newly diagnosed GD, antithyroid drugs for less than 3 months. For both TCR sequencing and RNA sequencing, RNA was extracted from PBMCs using TRIzol. Library preparation employed multiplex PCR. TCRdb lists the instrument as Illumina HiSeq 4000. TCR beta libraries were built with iRepertoire HTBI primers and Arm-PCR amplification of CDR3 regions. Through fastp at Q25 and MiXCR, TCRdb rebuilt clones from the public reads, retaining in-frame beta chains. Every entry covers one CDR3 protein and lists the most common genes and DNA from its rows. This sample holds under 450,000 distinct CDR3 sequences; roughly 17% were observed only once. 20% to 25% of the sample comes from the top ten. These same records also appear under a second study, on T cells in Graves' hyperthyroidism and ophthalmopathy.

The specimen comprised peripheral blood mononuclear cells (PBMCs), sampled at new diagnosis, from a patient treated with antithyroid drugs. These receptor sequences come from a woman aged 18-35 years with Graves disease. Donor details come from another sample of the same person, matched by shared clones.

This clonotype came up a few times. The DNA for the CDR3 is TGTGCCAGCAGTGACCTAGGTGGCGGGGAGCTGTTTTTT. Its protein is CASSDLGGGELFF. V usage is TRBV6-4 and J usage is TRBJ2-2; D unclear. The CDR3 runs 13 residues. V lost 2 bases, J lost 7 bases, and 8 bases lay in between. Per germline, CDR1 MRHNA and CDR2 SNTAGT.

Turning to this clonotype: Since a far larger clone is one base different, this is likely a read error. The chain carries TRBV6-1 and TRBJ2-5; 7 bases fit TRBD1. In germline, CDR1 is MNHNS, CDR2 SASEGT. Germline trimming cut 4 bases from V and 0 bases from J; bases unmatched to any gene: 2. This CDR3 is 14 amino acids long. The CDR3 sequence is CASSGGQHQETQYF. The CDR3 region has the DNA TGTGCCAGCAGTGGGGGACAGCACCAAGAGACCCAGTACTTC.

J is TRBJ1-3 and V is TRBV9; D unresolved. V was clipped by 4 bases and J by 0 bases, with 11 bases between them. CDR3 length equals 15 residues. CDR1 SGDLS and CDR2 YYNGEE come from the germline V gene. CDR3 in amino acids: CASSPRLVSGNTIYF. The CDR3 coding sequence is TGTGCCAGCAGCCCACGACTTGTCTCTGGAAACACCATATATTTT.

In this sample, this clonotype turned up many times. CDR3 DNA sequence: TGTGCCAGCAGCCGGACAGGGAGGGCAGATACGCAGTATTTT. This sequence encodes CASSRTGRADTQYF. The chain joins TRBV11-2 to TRBJ2-3; a possible D gene is TRBD1 (8 bases). The germline CDR1 and CDR2 sequences are SGHAT and FQNNGV. The V and J ends lost 5 bases and 4 bases respectively, with 13 bases between them. The CDR3 extends over 14 amino acids. The variable domain in full, completed from reference TRBV11-2 and TRBJ2-3, reads EAGVAQSPRYKIIEKRQSVAFWCNPISGHATLYWYQQILGQGPKLLIQFQNNGVVDDSQLPKDRFSAERLKGVDSTLKIQPAKLEDSAVYLCASSRTGRADTQYFGPGTRLTVL.

At least ten counts were recorded for this clonotype. This chain connects TRBV20-1 to TRBJ2-3, with a possible D match to TRBD2 (6 bases). The CDR3 contains 15 residues. The V gene lost 3 bases and the J gene lost 0 bases, with 13 bases spanning the gap. Germline V lookup: CDR1 DFQATT, CDR2 SNEGSKA (reference sequence). CDR3 in amino acids: CSARRNGGSTDTQYF. CDR3 bases: TGCAGTGCTAGGCGGAACGGGGGAAGCACAGATACGCAGTATTTT.

This clonotype came up many times. The genes are TRBV5-1 and TRBJ2-1; TRBD2 matches 12 bases. Per the germline V gene, CDR1 is SGHRS and CDR2 is YFSETQ. Trimming at V came to 3 bases and at J to 7 bases, leaving 5 bases not matched to a gene. The CDR3 length is 15 residues. The CDR3 reads CASSWSGTSGNEQFF. The CDR3 region has the DNA TGCGCCAGCAGCTGGTCCGGGACTAGCGGGAATGAGCAGTTCTTC.

The table lists this clonotype with many counts. The J gene is TRBJ2-1, the V gene TRBV10-3, with TRBD2 matching over 10 bases. The V gene's germline CDR1 is ENHRY and CDR2 SYGVKD. The CDR3 has 16 amino acids. The trim removed 4 bases at V and 0 bases at J, leaving 3 bases unmatched. CDR3 DNA sequence: TGTGCCATCAGTGTGACTAGCGGGTCCTCCTACAATGAGCAGTTCTTC. Translated: CAISVTSGSSYNEQFF.

In its sample, this clonotype was seen once. The chain carries TRBV5-1 and TRBJ2-1; D call uncertain. The germline V gene has CDR1 SGHRS and CDR2 YFSETQ. CDR3 size: 13 residues. V lost 3 bases and J lost 6, with 10 bases in between. The CDR3 DNA follows: TGCGCCAGCAGCTGGAACAAGGGCAATGAGCAGTTCTTC. Translation: CASSWNKGNEQFF.

This clonotype was counted many times. The gene calls are TRBV20-1 and TRBJ1-1; D is possibly TRBD1 (6 bases). The CDR3 totals 14 residues. V was clipped by 8 bases and J by 4 bases, with 20 bases between them. Germline V gene data show CDR1 as DFQATT and CDR2 as SNEGSKA (reference sequence). The CDR3 region has the DNA TGCAGTACGGAACGTACAGGGACGATCACTGAAGCTTTCTTT. Its protein product is CSTERTGTITEAFF.

This clonotype was observed at least ten times. This chain connects TRBV12-3 or TRBV12-4 to TRBJ2-7, with TRBD1 identical over 8 bases. The CDR3 is 16 amino acids. The V gene end was trimmed by 4 bases and the J gene end by 1 base; junction bases not matched to a gene: 9. CDR3 protein: CASSSPQTGVSYEQYF. The CDR3 DNA reads TGTGCCAGCAGTTCACCTCAGACAGGGGTGTCCTACGAGCAGTACTTC.

This clonotype was seen a few times. The V and J genes are TRBV5-1 and TRBJ1-5; D is ambiguous. The CDR3 is 13 residues long. The germline CDR1 and CDR2 sequences are SGHRS and YFSETQ. V lost 4 bases to trimming and J lost 5 bases, with 10 bases between them. CDR3 nucleotide sequence: TGCGCCAGCAGCCCGCAGGTAGATCAGCCCCAGCATTTT. This gives the protein CASSPQVDQPQHF.

The chain combines TRBV5-1 with TRBJ2-1; 8 bases match TRBD1. Germline CDR1 is SGHRS and CDR2 is YFSETQ. This CDR3 contains 16 residues. Germline trimming cut 4 bases from V and 2 bases from J; bases unmatched to any gene: 8. This chain's CDR3 is CASSPLGQGTYNEQFF. For the CDR3, the DNA is TGCGCCAGCAGCCCACTCGGACAGGGTACCTACAATGAGCAGTTCTTC.

This clonotype has at least ten counts. The J gene is TRBJ2-3, the V gene TRBV28; D may be TRBD2 (6 bases). CDR1 is MDHEN, CDR2 SYDVKM, per germline. This CDR3 spans 13 amino acids. Trimming stripped 10 bases from V and 0 bases from J, with 11 bases between. The CDR3 loop reads CATYSGSTDTQYF. The CDR3 bases are TGTGCCACCTACAGCGGGAGCACAGATACGCAGTATTTT.

In this sample, this clonotype turned up many times. This chain connects TRBV2 to TRBJ1-1; no clear D. The CDR3 has 13 amino acids. V lost 5 bases and J 1 base, leaving 8 bases between the germline ends. The germline CDR1 and CDR2 sequences are SNHLY and FYNNEI. CDR3 region: CASSTTSNTEAFF. CDR3 in DNA: TGTGCCAGCAGTACCACATCGAACACTGAAGCTTTCTTT.

This clonotype appeared a few times. The rearrangement joins TRBV4-1 to TRBJ2-7; 11 nucleotides match TRBD1. The CDR3 totals 14 residues. Per germline, CDR1 MGHRA and CDR2 YSYEKL. V dropped 4 bases and J dropped 5; count of bases not matched to a gene: 4. In DNA form, the CDR3 reads TGCGCCAGCAGCCGAGGACAGGGGGCCGACGAGCAGTACTTC. Protein product: CASSRGQGADEQYF.

This CDR3 is CSATAGANVLTF. The CDR3 nucleotides read TGCAGTGCAACTGCTGGGGCCAACGTCCTGACTTTC. The V and J genes are TRBV20-1 and TRBJ2-6; no firm D call. Trimming took 6 bases from V and 2 from J, leaving 5 bases between them. CDR1 DFQATT and CDR2 SNEGSKA come from the germline V gene (reference sequence). The CDR3 spans 12 residues.

This clonotype has a count of ten or more. This chain connects TRBV20-1 to TRBJ2-7; TRBD1 aligns across 7 bases. Per the germline V gene, CDR1 is DFQATT and CDR2 is SNEGSKA (reference sequence). J lost 0 bases, V lost 5 bases, and 7 bases had no gene match. This CDR3 has 14 amino acids. The CDR3 loop is CSAPDRDRSYEQYF. CDR3 nucleotides: TGCAGTGCTCCAGACAGGGATCGCTCCTACGAGCAGTACTTC.

The sample holds a few counts of this clonotype. This chain joins TRBV5-5 and TRBJ1-2, with D maybe TRBD1 (5 bases). In germline, CDR1 is SGHKS, CDR2 YYEKEE (reference sequence). V lost 2 bases, J lost 0 bases, and 11 bases lay in between. The CDR3 is made up of 15 amino acids. CDR3 nucleotide sequence: TGTGCCAGCAGCTTTGGGGCCTCGGCTAACTATGGCTACACCTTC. This encodes CASSFGASANYGYTF.

This clonotype was recorded at least ten times. The chain is built from TRBV2 and TRBJ1-1; D is undetermined. The length of the CDR3 is 11 residues. From germline, CDR1 is SNHLY and CDR2 FYNNEI. V was clipped by 5 bases and J by 8 bases, with 9 bases between them. The CDR3 spells CASSPRVEAFF. The CDR3 coding sequence is TGTGCCAGCAGTCCCCGGGTCGAAGCTTTCTTT. Using reference TRBV2 and TRBJ1-1 for the parts outside the CDR3, the full variable domain is EPEVTQTPSHQVTQMGQEVILRCVPISNHLYFYWYRQILGQKVEFLVSFYNNEISEKSEIFDDQFSVERPDGSNFTLKIRSTKLEDSAMYFCASSPRVEAFFGQGTRLTVV.

The chain links TRBV20-1 to TRBJ1-4, with D possibly being TRBD1 (5 bases). The CDR3 runs to 14 residues. The V and J ends lost 6 bases and 3 bases respectively, with 14 bases between them. Looked up from germline, CDR1 is DFQATT and CDR2 is SNEGSKA (reference sequence). The CDR3 loop reads CSAFLGGANEKLFF. The CDR3 nucleotides are TGCAGTGCCTTCCTCGGGGGGGCTAATGAAAAACTGTTTTTT.

This clonotype was recorded many times. The CDR3 DNA reads as TGTGCCAGCAGTTACGGCGTCCACGAGCAGTACTTC. It encodes CASSYGVHEQYF. The rearrangement uses TRBV6-2 or TRBV6-3 and TRBJ2-7, with D uncertain. V was shortened by 2 bases and J by 5 bases, with 7 bases between the two germline ends. The length of the CDR3 is 12 residues. Germline CDR1 is MNHEY and CDR2 is SVGEGT.

The sample holds many counts of this clonotype. The DNA of the CDR3 is TGTGCCAGCAGTATCCGAGGGCGCAATCAGCCCCAGCATTTT. Translating gives CASSIRGRNQPQHF. This chain joins TRBV27 and TRBJ1-5; D unclear. The CDR3 extends over 14 amino acids. Per germline, CDR1 MNHEY and CDR2 SMNVEV (reference sequence). V was pared by 5 bases and J by 2 bases, with 10 bases between.

As for this clonotype: A much larger clone lies a single base off, so this may be a read error. The V call is TRBV7-6, the J call TRBJ2-1, with 9 positions matching TRBD1. Germline V gene sequence: CDR1 SGHVS, CDR2 FNYEAQ. This CDR3 has 16 residues. Here the CDR3 reads CASSGGQGLRRNELFF. CDR3 in DNA: TGTGCCAGCAGCGGGGGACAGGGACTTCGGAGAAATGAGCTGTTCTTC.

This clonotype has at least ten counts. The J gene is TRBJ1-1, the V gene TRBV12-3 or TRBV12-4; 10 bases line up with TRBD1. The CDR3 runs to 14 residues. The ends lost 5 bases at V and 4 bases at J; junction bases unmatched: 4. The CDR3 region is CASSVRDRGTEAFF. CDR3 bases: TGTGCCAGCAGTGTTCGGGACAGGGGCACTGAAGCTTTCTTT.

This chain connects TRBV18 to TRBJ2-1; no clear D. CDR3 length: 16 residues. CDR1 and CDR2 from the germline V gene are KGHSH and LQKENI. V shed 5 bases and J shed 2 bases, with 16 bases lying between them. The CDR3 region has the DNA TGTGCCAGCTCAACTCTTTCCCCGGGCCCCTACAATGAGCAGTTCTTC. Translating it yields CASSTLSPGPYNEQFF.

The chain couples TRBV30 to TRBJ2-1; D call uncertain. The J call is in doubt because the DNA end fits TRBJ2-7 better. CDR1 and CDR2 from the germline V gene are GTSNPN and SVGIG (reference sequence). This CDR3 region has 12 residues. The CDR3 DNA follows: TGTGCCTGGAGCGCAGGCCACAATGAGCAGTACTTC. It is translated as CAWSAGHNEQYF.

CDR3 amino acids: CASSFFGRSSSQETQYF. In DNA, the CDR3 is TGTGCCAGCAGTTTCTTCGGGAGGTCTAGCTCCCAAGAGACCCAGTACTTC. The genes are TRBV28 and TRBJ2-5, with TRBD2 identical over 7 bases. Germline V gene data show CDR1 as MDHEN and CDR2 as SYDVKM. V shed 3 bases and J 1 base; nucleotides not matched to a gene: 11. The CDR3 is 17 residues long.